This entry lists 15 T cell receptor beta chains sequenced from one sample in a study of blood T cell repertoires in COVID-19. Assay: immunoSEQ multiplex PCR; the TCRdb copy retains only in-frame clones and omits some. The sample contains about 130,000 clones, about four fifths of which appear only once. The source material was peripheral blood. The receptors come from a man aged 25-45 years with COVID-19, enrolled during active disease.

This chain joins TRBV5-6 and TRBJ1-4; 7 bases map to TRBD1. J lost 7 bases, V lost 3 bases, and 9 bases had no gene match. Germline CDR1 is SGHDT and CDR2 is YYEEEE. There are 15 residues in the CDR3. CDR3 in DNA: TGTGCCAGCAGCTCGACAGGGTTTAGAACTGAAAAACTGTTTTTT. It specifies CASSSTGFRTEKLFF.

V gene TRBV6-5 combines with J gene TRBJ2-2, with 7 bases aligning to TRBD1. Looked up from germline, CDR1 is MNHEY and CDR2 is SVGAGI. With 2 bases clipped from V and 4 bases from J, the junction kept 7 bases outside the gene matches. The CDR3 covers 16 residues. CDR3 in amino acids: CASSYNPTGSTGELFF. Written as DNA, the CDR3 is TGTGCCAGCAGTTACAACCCGACAGGGAGCACCGGGGAGCTGTTTTTT.

This rearrangement joins TRBV4-1 to TRBJ2-3; TRBD2 aligns across 10 bases. The CDR3 consists of 16 residues. CDR1 is MGHRA, CDR2 YSYEKL, per germline. With V trimmed by 2 bases and J by 7 bases, 9 bases remained unmatched. In nucleotides, the CDR3 is TGCGCCAGCAGCCAACCCAAGCGGGAGGGGGTAAATACGCAGTATTTT. Protein: CASSQPKREGVNTQYF.

The chain joins TRBV28 to TRBJ2-1; possibly TRBD2 for D (5 bases). The CDR3 runs to 14 residues. The V and J ends lost 7 bases and 4 bases respectively, with 14 bases between them. Germline loops: CDR1 MDHEN, CDR2 SYDVKM. CDR3 loop: CASIRTFDYNEQFF. CDR3 sequence (DNA): TGTGCCAGCATTCGGACTTTTGATTACAATGAGCAGTTCTTC. The complete variable domain, with remaining parts taken from reference TRBV28 and TRBJ2-1, reads DVKVTQSSRYLVKRTGEKVFLECVQDMDHENMFWYRQDPGLGLRLIYFSYDVKMKEKGDIPEGYSVSREKKERFSLILESASTNQTSMYLCASIRTFDYNEQFFGPGTRLTVL.

The chain has TRBV6-4 and TRBJ2-2; 8 bases align to TRBD2. This CDR3 comprises 15 residues. Trimming cost V 10 bases and J 3 bases; bases outside gene matches: 10. The V gene's germline CDR1 is MRHNA and CDR2 SNTAGT. The CDR3 region is CATSPGTRDTGELFF. The CDR3 DNA reads TGTGCCACCTCTCCGGGGACTAGGGACACCGGGGAGCTGTTTTTT.

In its sample, this clone was seen a few times. The V gene is TRBV6-4, the J gene TRBJ2-5, with 9 bases fitting TRBD2. The CDR3 runs 18 residues. The J segment lost 1 base and the V segment lost 6 bases, leaving 15 bases of the junction unmatched. Germline CDR1 and CDR2: MRHNA and SNTAGT. The DNA of the CDR3 is TGTGCCAGCAGGGCCAGCGGGAGGACCCCATCACGCCAAGAGACCCAGTACTTC. Residues: CASRASGRTPSRQETQYF.

This chain connects TRBV7-7 to TRBJ2-5; 7 bases line up with TRBD2. CDR1 is SSHAT, CDR2 FNYEAQ, per germline (reference sequence). The V segment lost 1 base and the J segment 5 bases; nucleotides outside the gene matches: 10. This CDR3 is 16 amino acids long. The CDR3 sequence: CASSLGTLGGVETQYF. As DNA, the CDR3 is TGTGCCAGCAGCTTAGGCACCTTGGGGGGGGTTGAGACCCAGTACTTC. Based on the CDR3 plus reference TRBV7-7 and TRBJ2-5, the full variable domain is GAGVSQSPRYKVTKRGQDVTLRCDPISSHATLYWYQQALGQGPEFLTYFNYEAQPDKSGLPSDRFSAERPEGSISTLTIQRTEQRDSAMYRCASSLGTLGGVETQYFGPGTRLLVL.

V usage is TRBV15 and J usage is TRBJ1-5; TRBD1 is a possible D gene (5 bases). The CDR3 loop spans 14 amino acids. The germline V gene encodes CDR1 LNHNV and CDR2 YYDKDF (reference sequence). Trimming removed 1 base from V and 6 bases from J, with 10 bases in between. This CDR3 reads CATSRGGGTQPQHF. The CDR3 region has the DNA TGTGCCACCAGCAGAGGCGGGGGGACTCAGCCCCAGCATTTT.

The gene calls are TRBV5-1 and TRBJ1-5, with 9 bases aligning to TRBD1. Trimming removed 4 bases from V and 6 bases from J; junction bases left unmatched: 8. Looked up from germline, CDR1 is SGHRS and CDR2 is YFSETQ. The CDR3 consists of 15 residues. The CDR3: CASSADGQGRQPQHF. CDR3 sequence (DNA): TGCGCCAGCAGCGCTGATGGACAGGGGCGTCAGCCCCAGCATTTT.

The CDR3 protein is CASSGTGLYPYEQYF. The CDR3 coding sequence is TGTGCCAGCAGTGGTACAGGGTTATATCCCTACGAGCAGTACTTC. The chain employs TRBV27 and TRBJ2-7, with a possible D match to TRBD1 (6 bases). Between the trimmed V and J ends, which lost 5 bases and 2 bases, there was a span of 16 bases. The length of the CDR3 is 15 residues. Germline V gene lookup returns CDR1 MNHEY and CDR2 SMNVEV (reference sequence).

This chain joins TRBV29-1 and TRBJ2-7; 7 positions agree with TRBD1. The CDR3 loop spans 19 amino acids. The germline V gene encodes CDR1 SQVTM and CDR2 ANQGSEA. V lost 2 bases, J lost 7 bases, and 26 bases stayed unmatched. CDR3 in amino acids: CSVELPQYLTGIGRGEQYF. The CDR3 DNA is TGCAGCGTTGAACTACCACAGTACCTGACAGGGATCGGTCGGGGAGAGCAGTACTTC.

The chain carries TRBV4-3 and TRBJ1-5; D unresolved. V was shortened by 1 base and J by 1 base, with 8 bases between the two germline ends. The CDR3 sequence is 15 residues long. CDR1 is LGHNA and CDR2 is YSLEER in the germline V gene. The CDR3 DNA is TGCGCCAGCAGCCAAGTTTGGGAGAGCAATCAGCCCCAGCATTTT. Translation gives CASSQVWESNQPQHF.

The rearrangement uses TRBV18 and TRBJ1-1, with no clear D. The V end lost 3 bases, the J end lost 3 bases, and 17 bases lay between the germline ends. This CDR3 is built from 16 residues. Germline loops: CDR1 KGHSH, CDR2 LQKENI. The CDR3 spells CASSPLEGTTDTEAFF. The CDR3 DNA sequence: TGTGCCAGCTCACCGTTAGAGGGTACGACGGACACTGAAGCTTTCTTT.

The rearrangement links TRBV28 to TRBJ2-3, with 7 bases matching TRBD1. V dropped 5 bases and J dropped 0; count of bases not matched to a gene: 8. Germline V gives CDR1 MDHEN, CDR2 SYDVKM. The CDR3 extends over 16 amino acids. CDR3 region: CASSTGVTASTDTQYF. The DNA for the CDR3 is TGTGCCAGCAGTACAGGGGTAACCGCTAGCACAGATACGCAGTATTTT.

This chain joins TRBV2 and TRBJ1-1; D gene ambiguous. Germline loops: CDR1 SNHLY, CDR2 FYNNEI. This CDR3 region has 14 residues. V lost 4 bases and J 1 base, leaving 10 bases between the germline ends. The CDR3 region has the DNA TGTGCCAGCAGTGTAAAGTCGGGGAACACTGAAGCTTTCTTT. This translates into CASSVKSGNTEAFF.